This passage covers 27 T cell receptor beta chains from one sample sequenced in a study of T cells after yellow fever vaccination. One entry per CDR3 protein, called by TCRdb with MiXCR from the 5' RACE reads. The sample lists under 700,000 distinct CDR3 sequences, approximately 16% occurring once. Source: PBMCs, taken 5 to 6 days after the first yellow fever vaccination. All receptors come from a man younger than 35 who received the YFV17D yellow fever vaccine.

This chain links TRBV3-1 with TRBJ2-7, with 12 bases aligning to TRBD1. Per the germline V gene, CDR1 is LGHDT and CDR2 is YNNKEL (reference sequence). The CDR3 totals 14 residues. V lost 4 bases, J lost 7 bases, and 5 bases stayed unmatched. CDR3 nucleotide sequence: TGTGCCAGCAGCCGGGACAGGGGGCGCCGAGAGCAGTACTTC. This translates into CASSRDRGRREQYF.

The table lists this clonotype with many counts. The chain is built from TRBV6-2 or TRBV6-3 and TRBJ2-2, with TRBD1 identical over 10 bases. V was clipped by 8 bases and J by 1 base; unmatched bases: 1. This CDR3 comprises 14 residues. The germline CDR1 and CDR2 sequences are MNHEY and SVGEGT. CDR3 nucleotides: TGTGCCAGCGGGGACAGGGGGAACACCGGGGAGCTGTTTTTT. It is translated as CASGDRGNTGELFF.

The genes are TRBV20-1 and TRBJ2-1; 7 positions agree with TRBD2. The CDR3 has 14 amino acids. V was clipped by 4 bases and J by 6 bases; unmatched bases: 9. The germline gives CDR1 DFQATT, CDR2 SNEGSKA (reference sequence). The DNA for the CDR3 is TGCAGTGCTAAACCGGGACTACGGGGCAATGAGCAGTTCTTC. It specifies CSAKPGLRGNEQFF.

The chain links TRBV20-1 to TRBJ1-2; tentatively, D is TRBD1 (5 bases). The length of the CDR3 is 14 residues. Trimming stripped 5 bases from V and 1 base from J, with 14 bases between. Germline V gene sequence: CDR1 DFQATT, CDR2 SNEGSKA (reference sequence). Written as DNA, the CDR3 is TGCAGTGCTTGGAGCTGGACAAATAACTATGGCTACACCTTC. Amino acids: CSAWSWTNNYGYTF.

The chain carries TRBV28 and TRBJ2-7; no clear D. V was clipped by 7 bases and J by 4 bases, with 11 bases between them. The germline gives CDR1 MDHEN, CDR2 SYDVKM. The CDR3 contains 12 residues. The CDR3, as DNA: TGTGCCAGCACATCCGGCACGTACGAGCAGTACGTC. It translates to CASTSGTYEQYV.

This clonotype has more than one count but fewer than ten. V usage is TRBV12-3 or TRBV12-4 and J usage is TRBJ2-1, with 9 bases matching TRBD1. The CDR3 runs 16 residues. V was pared by 5 bases and J by 4 bases, with 9 bases of the junction left unmatched. CDR3 nucleotides: TGTGCCAGCAGTAGAAGGGACAGGGCTATTTACAATGAGCAGTTCTTC. Translating gives CASSRRDRAIYNEQFF.

In its sample, this clonotype was seen a few times. V gene TRBV4-1 combines with J gene TRBJ1-1; D is perhaps TRBD1 (6 bases). CDR3 size: 16 residues. Germline CDR1 and CDR2: MGHRA and YSYEKL. The V end was cut by 6 bases, the J end by 7 bases, with 24 bases between. CDR3 in amino acids: CASRRTGGGPQGEAFF. The CDR3 nucleotides read TGCGCCAGCAGACGCACCGGGGGGGGCCCCCAGGGTGAAGCTTTCTTT.

This clonotype came up a few times. This rearrangement joins TRBV12-5 to TRBJ2-2; D is undetermined. Germline V gene data show CDR1 as LGHNT and CDR2 as FRNRAP. V was shortened by 0 bases and J by 6 bases, with 2 bases between the two germline ends. The CDR3 sequence is 12 residues long. The chain's CDR3 is CASGLVPGELFF. CDR3 in DNA: TGTGCTAGTGGTTTGGTCCCCGGGGAGCTGTTTTTT. Full variable domain (remainder filled in from reference TRBV12-5 and TRBJ2-2): DARVTQTPRHKVTEMGQEVTMRCQPILGHNTVFWYRQTMMQGLELLAYFRNRAPLDDSGMPKDRFSAEMPDATLATLKIQPSEPRDSAVYFCASGLVPGELFFGEGSRLTVL.

The chain links TRBV7-3 to TRBJ2-3; the match to TRBD1 covers 7 bases. The CDR3 loop spans 15 amino acids. Looked up from germline, CDR1 is SGHTA and CDR2 is FQGTGA. Trimming cost V 5 bases and J 2 bases; bases outside gene matches: 7. DNA for the CDR3: TGTGCCAGCAGCATGGCAGGGGGATTCACAGATACGCAGTATTTT. As protein: CASSMAGGFTDTQYF. The full variable domain, in which reference TRBV7-3 and TRBJ2-3 provide the parts outside the CDR3, is GAGVSQTPSNKVTEKGKYVELRCDPISGHTALYWYRQSLGQGPEFLIYFQGTGAADDSGLPNDRFFAVRPEGSVSTLKIQRTERGDSAVYLCASSMAGGFTDTQYFGPGTRLTVL.

This clonotype was seen a single time. The V gene is TRBV5-1, the J gene TRBJ2-6; no clear D. V lost 0 bases to trimming and J lost 0 bases, with 7 bases between them. Germline V gene sequence: CDR1 SGHRS, CDR2 YFSETQ. The CDR3 extends over 16 amino acids. Written as DNA, the CDR3 is TGCGCCAGCAGCTTGGCTAAGGGCTCTGGGGCCAACGTCCTGACTTTC. It encodes CASSLAKGSGANVLTF.

This clonotype showed up just a few times. V and J are TRBV28 and TRBJ2-7, with 9 bases lining up with TRBD1. The CDR3 is 13 amino acids. Germline trimming cut 7 bases from V and 6 bases from J; bases unmatched to any gene: 7. CDR1 and CDR2 (germline): MDHEN, SYDVKM. CDR3 loop: CASIPGQGGEQYV. The CDR3 DNA sequence: TGTGCCAGCATCCCGGGACAGGGTGGCGAGCAGTACGTC.

This chain uses TRBV19 with TRBJ1-4; TRBD1 aligns across 8 bases. This CDR3 is 13 amino acids long. The ends lost 10 bases at V and 8 bases at J; junction bases unmatched: 9. Germline V lookup: CDR1 LNHDA, CDR2 SQIVND (reference sequence). CDR3 sequence: CATHPYRGEKLFF. The CDR3 coding sequence is TGTGCCACACATCCCTACAGGGGGGAAAAACTGTTTTTT. Supplemented by reference TRBV19 and TRBJ1-4, the full variable domain reads DGGITQSPKYLFRKEGQNVTLSCEQNLNHDAMYWYRQDPGQGLRLIYYSQIVNDFQKGDIAEGYSVSREKKESFPLTVTSAQKNPTAFYLCATHPYRGEKLFFGSGTQLSVL.

CDR3 DNA sequence: TGTGCCAGCAGTTACCAGGGTTCGGGTACGCAGTATTTT. This gives the protein CASSYQGSGTQYF. This chain joins TRBV6-5 and TRBJ2-3, with D possibly TRBD1 on 5 matching bases. Between the trimmed V and J ends, which lost 2 bases and 8 bases, there was a span of 11 bases. The CDR3 spans 13 residues. Germline V gene sequence: CDR1 MNHEY, CDR2 SVGAGI.

This clonotype has at least ten counts. The chain joins TRBV12-3 or TRBV12-4 to TRBJ1-2; D not certain. The CDR3 consists of 12 residues. The germline V and J ends were trimmed by 2 bases and 3 bases, with 4 bases remaining between them. The CDR3 reads CASSLRHYGYTF. The CDR3 DNA follows: TGTGCCAGCAGTTTAAGGCACTATGGCTACACCTTC.

This clonotype was picked up a small number of times. The rearrangement uses TRBV7-9 and TRBJ2-2, with 9 bases matching TRBD1. Germline V CDR1 and CDR2: SEHNR, FQNEAQ (reference sequence). The CDR3 is made up of 15 amino acids. Losses at the gene ends were 8 bases for V and 5 bases for J; bases not matched to a gene: 9. CDR3 DNA sequence: TGTGCCAGCCGCCGTGGGACAGGGAGTACCGGGGAGCTGTTTTTT. Amino acids: CASRRGTGSTGELFF.

In its sample, this clonotype was seen a few times. This chain connects TRBV4-1 to TRBJ1-3; the D is unclear. CDR3 length: 15 amino acids. V was shortened by 1 base and J by 2 bases, with 9 bases between the two germline ends. Germline CDR1 and CDR2: MGHRA and YSYEKL. CDR3 bases: TGCGCCAGCAGCCAAGGACGGACGGCTGGAAACACCATATATTTT. Amino acids: CASSQGRTAGNTIYF.

This clonotype came up a few times. The chain has TRBV5-5 and TRBJ2-3; TRBD2 is a possible D gene (6 bases). Germline CDR1 reads SGHKS; CDR2 reads YYEKEE (reference sequence). The V end lost 4 bases, the J end lost 6 bases, and 12 bases lay between the germline ends. The CDR3 totals 13 residues. CDR3 DNA sequence: TGTGCCAGCAGCCCTCATCGGGGGGATACGCAGTATTTT. Amino acids: CASSPHRGDTQYF.

The chain links TRBV7-3 to TRBJ2-7, with 14 positions matching TRBD2. The CDR3 totals 14 residues. Losses at the gene ends were 5 bases for V and 5 bases for J; bases not matched to a gene: 2. The germline CDR1 and CDR2 sequences are SGHTA and FQGTGA. The CDR3 sequence: CASSPGLAGDEQYF. DNA of the CDR3: TGTGCCAGCAGCCCGGGACTAGCGGGGGACGAGCAGTACTTC.

The chain has TRBV19 and TRBJ2-1, with D possibly TRBD2 on 5 matching bases. Trimming removed 10 bases from V and 0 bases from J, with 10 bases in between. Per the germline V gene, CDR1 is LNHDA and CDR2 is SQIVND (reference sequence). The CDR3 has 13 amino acids. The CDR3 DNA reads TGTGCCACAGAGGGTAGCTCCTACAATGAGCAGTTCTTC. Protein sequence: CATEGSSYNEQFF.

This clonotype has more than one count but fewer than ten. The V call is TRBV18, the J call TRBJ1-4, with a possible D match to TRBD1 (5 bases). Between the trimmed V and J ends, which lost 2 bases and 7 bases, there was a span of 11 bases. CDR3 size: 14 residues. Germline V gives CDR1 KGHSH, CDR2 LQKENI. For the CDR3, the DNA is TGTGCCAGCTCACCAGGGACTATGGGTGAAAAACTGTTTTTT. Protein product: CASSPGTMGEKLFF. The full variable domain, with the rest looked up from reference TRBV18 and TRBJ1-4, is NAGVMQNPRHLVRRRGQEARLRCSPMKGHSHVYWYRQLPEEGLKFMVYLQKENIIDESGMPKERFSAEFPKEGPSILRIQQVVRGDSAAYFCASSPGTMGEKLFFGSGTQLSVL.

As regards this clonotype: This may stem from a read error, because a much larger clone lies one nucleotide away. The rearrangement uses TRBV4-1 and TRBJ2-3; TRBD2 aligns across 10 bases. The CDR3 consists of 16 residues. Germline CDR1 is MGHRA and CDR2 is YSYEKL. CDR3 nucleotides: TGCGCCAGCAGCCGGGCACTAGCGGGGAGCAAAGATACGCAGTATTTT. Its protein is CASSRALAGSKDTQYF.

The rearrangement uses TRBV5-1 and TRBJ1-2; TRBD1 matches at 8 bases. CDR1 is SGHRS, CDR2 YFSETQ, per germline. This CDR3 has 13 amino acids. V gave up 5 bases and J gave up 2 bases; unmatched junction bases: 2. CDR3 loop: CASRRDRNYGYTF. The CDR3 nucleotides are TGCGCCAGCAGGCGGGACAGGAACTATGGCTACACCTTC.

The rearrangement links TRBV12-3 or TRBV12-4 to TRBJ1-2; perhaps TRBD1 as D (5 bases). V was trimmed by 5 bases and J by 1 base, leaving 14 bases between them. There are 15 residues in the CDR3. The CDR3 DNA reads TGTGCCAGCAGTAGTTCGGGGGAAAGTAACTATGGCTACACCTTC. This sequence encodes CASSSSGESNYGYTF.

The chain recombines TRBV7-2 with TRBJ2-3; 9 nucleotides match TRBD2. The CDR3 runs to 17 residues. Per the germline V gene, CDR1 is SGHTA and CDR2 is FQGNSA. The V segment lost 2 bases and the J segment 6 bases; nucleotides outside the gene matches: 12. In nucleotides, the CDR3 is TGTGCCAGCAGCTTAAGCCTATGGTCTAGCGGGGACGATACGCAGTATTTT. As protein: CASSLSLWSSGDDTQYF.

The sample holds many counts of this clonotype. The CDR3 is CASNRGRNTGELFF. CDR3 DNA sequence: TGCGCCAGCAACAGGGGTCGGAACACCGGGGAGCTGTTTTTT. The genes are TRBV5-1 and TRBJ2-2, with 7 bases matching TRBD1. The ends lost 6 bases at V and 1 base at J; junction bases unmatched: 3. The CDR3 is 14 amino acids. Germline V gene data show CDR1 as SGHRS and CDR2 as YFSETQ.

This clonotype was found many times. The rearrangement links TRBV19 to TRBJ1-1, with D uncertain. The germline CDR1 and CDR2 sequences are LNHDA and SQIVND (reference sequence). The V end was cut by 6 bases, the J end by 4 bases, with 12 bases between. The CDR3 contains 13 residues. CDR3 sequence: CASSQQVGTEAFF. The CDR3 DNA follows: TGTGCCAGTAGCCAACAAGTCGGCACTGAAGCTTTCTTT. The full variable domain, with the rest looked up from reference TRBV19 and TRBJ1-1, is DGGITQSPKYLFRKEGQNVTLSCEQNLNHDAMYWYRQDPGQGLRLIYYSQIVNDFQKGDIAEGYSVSREKKESFPLTVTSAQKNPTAFYLCASSQQVGTEAFFGQGTRLTVV.

This clonotype appeared many times. V usage is TRBV7-2 and J usage is TRBJ1-1; a weak D match, TRBD1 (6 bases). This CDR3 region has 13 residues. Between the trimmed V and J ends, which lost 4 bases and 1 base, there was a span of 7 bases. CDR1 SGHTA and CDR2 FQGNSA come from the germline V gene. This CDR3 is CASSSGANTEAFF. Written as DNA, the CDR3 is TGTGCCAGCAGCTCGGGGGCGAACACTGAAGCTTTCTTT.